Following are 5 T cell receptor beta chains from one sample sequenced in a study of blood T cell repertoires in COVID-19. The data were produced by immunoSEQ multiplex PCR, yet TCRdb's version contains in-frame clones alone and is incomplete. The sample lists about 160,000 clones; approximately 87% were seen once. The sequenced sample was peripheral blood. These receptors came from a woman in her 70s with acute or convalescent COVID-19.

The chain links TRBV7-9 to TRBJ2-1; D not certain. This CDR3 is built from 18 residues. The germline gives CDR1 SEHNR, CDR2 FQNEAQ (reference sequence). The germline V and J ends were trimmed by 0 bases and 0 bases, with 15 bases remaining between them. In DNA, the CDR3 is TGTGCCAGCAGCTTAGCGCATTTGGGCCCCGGCTCCTACAATGAGCAGTTCTTC. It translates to CASSLAHLGPGSYNEQFF.

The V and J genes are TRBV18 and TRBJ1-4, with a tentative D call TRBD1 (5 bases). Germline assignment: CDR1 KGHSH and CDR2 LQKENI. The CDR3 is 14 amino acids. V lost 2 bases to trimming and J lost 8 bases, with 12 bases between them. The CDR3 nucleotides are TGTGCCAGCTCACCAGCGGCGGGGGGAGAAAAACTGTTTTTT. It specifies CASSPAAGGEKLFF. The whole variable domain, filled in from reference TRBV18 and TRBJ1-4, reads NAGVMQNPRHLVRRRGQEARLRCSPMKGHSHVYWYRQLPEEGLKFMVYLQKENIIDESGMPKERFSAEFPKEGPSILRIQQVVRGDSAAYFCASSPAAGGEKLFFGSGTQLSVL.

CDR3 in amino acids: CASGLRNTEAFF. In DNA, the CDR3 is TGTGCCAGCGGGCTGCGGAACACTGAAGCTTTCTTT. This chain connects TRBV28 to TRBJ1-1, with no clear D. The CDR3 consists of 12 residues. Germline loops: CDR1 MDHEN, CDR2 SYDVKM. The V gene lost 8 bases and the J gene lost 1 base, with 8 bases spanning the gap.

The CDR3 loop is CATSDSLGSPGEQYF. As DNA, the CDR3 is TGTGCCACCAGTGATTCTCTGGGTTCACCGGGCGAGCAGTACTTC. J is TRBJ2-7 and V is TRBV24-1; D gene ambiguous. CDR3 length equals 15 residues. Trimming shortened V by 2 bases and J by 6 bases, and 16 bases separated the two germline ends. In germline, CDR1 is KGHDR, CDR2 SFDVKD.

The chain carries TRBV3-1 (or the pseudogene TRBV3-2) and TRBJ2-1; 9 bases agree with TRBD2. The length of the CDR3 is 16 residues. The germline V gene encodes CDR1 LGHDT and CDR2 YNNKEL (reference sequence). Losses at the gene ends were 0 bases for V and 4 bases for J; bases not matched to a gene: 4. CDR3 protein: CASSQDASGVYNEQFF. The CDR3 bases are TGTGCCAGCAGCCAAGATGCTAGCGGGGTATACAATGAGCAGTTCTTC.